One and the same sample provided the 27 T cell receptor beta chains below, sequenced in a study of identical twins. TCRdb itself ran the 5' RACE reads through MiXCR, one entry per CDR3 protein. Found here are about 220,000 distinct CDR3 sequences, 7.5% of them singletons; the top ten hold about 1.8%. This same sample was also part of a study on yellow fever vaccine responses in identical twins.

Sequencing input: memory (CD45RO+) T cells sorted from blood. The receptors were gathered from a woman aged 18-30 years in good health.

This clonotype was found a few times. V is TRBV6-5 and J is TRBJ1-6; the match to TRBD1 covers 8 bases. Germline CDR1 and CDR2: MNHEY and SVGAGI. The CDR3 is 11 residues long. The trim removed 8 bases at V and 16 bases at J, leaving 7 bases unmatched. CDR3 sequence (DNA): TGTGCCAGCCGAACTAGGGACAGGCTCCACTTT. This encodes CASRTRDRLHF.

CDR3 loop: CASSIAGGTAPYNEQFF. The CDR3 DNA is TGTGCCAGTAGTATAGCGGGCGGGACGGCCCCCTACAATGAGCAGTTCTTC. The chain has TRBV19 and TRBJ2-1, with D perhaps matching TRBD2 (6 bases). V was cut by 1 base and J by 2 bases, with 15 bases left in between. Germline V lookup: CDR1 LNHDA, CDR2 SQIVND (reference sequence). This CDR3 is built from 17 residues.

This clonotype was recorded many times. This chain joins TRBV7-8 and TRBJ2-7; 10 bases align to TRBD1. After removal of 5 bases from V and 6 bases from J, the junction contained 10 bases not matched to a gene. CDR1 SGHVS and CDR2 FQNEAQ come from the germline V gene. This CDR3 has 15 residues. The CDR3 nucleotides read TGTGCCAGCAGCCCGGGACAGGGGTCCCAGGGCGAGCAGTACTTC. This sequence encodes CASSPGQGSQGEQYF.

V and J are TRBV6-2 or TRBV6-3 and TRBJ2-2, with TRBD2 matching 10 bases. In germline, CDR1 is MNHEY, CDR2 SVGEGT. J lost 6 bases, V lost 5 bases, and 6 bases had no gene match. The CDR3 has 15 amino acids. CDR3 sequence: CASSRAGTSAGELFF. The CDR3 DNA is TGTGCCAGCAGTCGAGCCGGGACTAGCGCCGGGGAGCTGTTTTTT.

This clonotype has ten or more counts. The chain links TRBV3-1 to TRBJ2-7; a possible D gene is TRBD2 (7 bases). V was pared by 1 base and J by 2 bases, with 9 bases between. The CDR3 contains 14 residues. The germline CDR1 and CDR2 sequences are LGHDT and YNNKEL (reference sequence). The CDR3 loop is CASSQAGGPYEQYF. CDR3 DNA sequence: TGTGCCAGCAGCCAAGCGGGGGGCCCCTACGAGCAGTACTTC.

This CDR3 is CASSLGGTNEKLFF. The CDR3, as DNA: TGTGCCAGCAGTCTAGGGGGAACTAATGAAAAACTGTTTTTT. This chain links TRBV28 with TRBJ1-4, with D possibly matching TRBD1 (6 bases). V lost 5 bases and J 1 base, leaving 8 bases between the germline ends. The germline V gene has CDR1 MDHEN and CDR2 SYDVKM. The CDR3 totals 14 residues.

This clonotype came up a few times. This chain connects TRBV6-1 to TRBJ1-1; no definite D call. The CDR3 runs to 11 residues. Looked up from germline, CDR1 is MNHNS and CDR2 is SASEGT. V lost 0 bases and J lost 14, with 10 bases in between. The CDR3 DNA reads as TGTGCCAGCAGTGAAGCGCCCGGACGGTTCTTT. Translated: CASSEAPGRFF.

At least ten counts were recorded for this clonotype. The chain uses TRBV4-3 and TRBJ2-1; D perhaps matches TRBD1 (5 bases). The CDR3 runs 14 residues. V lost 2 bases to trimming and J lost 1 base, with 6 bases between them. Per germline, CDR1 LGHNA and CDR2 YSLEER. The CDR3 loop reads CASSQSGSYNEQFF. CDR3 in DNA: TGCGCCAGCAGCCAATCAGGGTCCTACAATGAGCAGTTCTTC.

In its sample, this clonotype was seen a few times. The chain recombines TRBV20-1 with TRBJ2-1; 8 bases match TRBD2. Germline V gene lookup returns CDR1 DFQATT and CDR2 SNEGSKA (reference sequence). Losses at the gene ends were 1 base for V and 9 bases for J; bases not matched to a gene: 5. The CDR3 covers 13 residues. CDR3 protein: CSARGTSLSEQFF. The CDR3 nucleotides read TGCAGTGCTAGAGGGACTAGCTTGTCTGAGCAGTTCTTC.

In this sample, this clonotype turned up many times. The chain employs TRBV20-1 and TRBJ2-3; maybe TRBD2 (7 bases). V gave up 0 bases and J gave up 6 bases, with 16 bases separating them. The CDR3 contains 15 residues. In germline, CDR1 is DFQATT, CDR2 SNEGSKA (reference sequence). The CDR3 is CSARDSRGARDTQYF. The DNA for the CDR3 is TGCAGTGCTAGAGATAGTCGGGGGGCGAGGGATACGCAGTATTTT.

This clonotype was recorded many times. The chain's CDR3 is CASSFRARASGANVLTF. The CDR3 DNA reads TGTGCCAGCAGCTTCAGGGCACGAGCCTCTGGGGCCAACGTCCTGACTTTC. This rearrangement joins TRBV5-6 to TRBJ2-6; a weak D match, TRBD1 (5 bases). This CDR3 spans 17 amino acids. The V and J ends lost 2 bases and 0 bases respectively, with 12 bases between them. CDR1 and CDR2 from the germline V gene are SGHDT and YYEEEE.

This clonotype has more than one count but fewer than ten. The chain joins TRBV29-1 to TRBJ2-7, with 7 bases that match TRBD2. Germline V gene data show CDR1 as SQVTM and CDR2 as ANQGSEA. Unmatched junction bases numbered 12, after V lost 4 bases and J lost 3 bases. The CDR3 is 15 residues long. The CDR3 DNA sequence: TGCAGCGTTGGGGACTACGGGACTAAAAGCTACGAGCAGTACTTC. Its translation: CSVGDYGTKSYEQYF.

Only a few counts were recorded for this clonotype. The V gene is TRBV7-2, the J gene TRBJ1-5; no reliable D call. CDR3 length equals 14 residues. CDR1 and CDR2 from the germline V gene are SGHTA and FQGNSA. V dropped 4 bases and J dropped 4 bases, with 11 bases sitting between them. CDR3 nucleotide sequence: TGTGCCAGCAGCTCGGAAGGGTCTAATCAGCCCCAGCATTTT. Protein sequence: CASSSEGSNQPQHF. The whole variable domain, filled in from reference TRBV7-2 and TRBJ1-5, reads GAGVSQSPSNKVTEKGKDVELRCDPISGHTALYWYRQSLGQGLEFLIYFQGNSAPDKSGLPSDRFSAERTGGSVSTLTIQRTQQEDSAVYLCASSSEGSNQPQHFGDGTRLSIL.

This clonotype showed up just a few times. The chain carries TRBV29-1 and TRBJ2-1; 7 bases align to TRBD2. J gave up 4 bases and V 8 bases, and 14 bases lay outside the gene matches. The CDR3 is made up of 15 amino acids. Germline-derived CDR1 and CDR2 are SQVTM and ANQGSEA. The CDR3 here is CSRAASGSDYNEQFF. As DNA, the CDR3 is TGCAGCAGAGCAGCTAGCGGTTCAGATTACAATGAGCAGTTCTTC.

The table lists this clonotype with many counts. The rearrangement links TRBV11-2 to TRBJ2-2; 9 bases map to TRBD2. The V segment lost 5 bases and the J segment 2 bases; nucleotides outside the gene matches: 6. Germline-derived CDR1 and CDR2 are SGHAT and FQNNGV. The CDR3 totals 16 residues. The CDR3 loop is CASSLQLAGNTGELFF. The CDR3 nucleotides are TGTGCCAGCAGCCTCCAACTAGCGGGCAACACCGGGGAGCTGTTTTTT.

This clonotype came up a few times. CDR3 bases: TGTGCCAGCAGCCAGGGACTAGCCAGCACCGGGGAGCTGTTTTTT. Protein: CASSQGLASTGELFF. This sequence joins TRBV4-2 and TRBJ2-2; 9 nucleotides match TRBD2. This CDR3 is 15 amino acids long. Germline values: CDR1 LGHNA, CDR2 YNFKEQ. The ends lost 3 bases at V and 4 bases at J; junction bases unmatched: 3.

This clonotype occurred many times. V usage is TRBV5-1 and J usage is TRBJ2-2; D gene unclear. The CDR3 runs 16 residues. The V gene lost 6 bases and the J gene lost 1 base, with 16 bases spanning the gap. From germline, CDR1 is SGHRS and CDR2 YFSETQ. The CDR3, as DNA: TGCGCCAGCACCCGTTTTCTCGCAGGGAACACCGGGGAGCTGTTTTTT. Translation gives CASTRFLAGNTGELFF.

The table lists this clonotype with many counts. The chain recombines TRBV4-3 with TRBJ2-4; D is perhaps TRBD2 (8 bases). The CDR3 extends over 20 amino acids. V gave up 0 bases and J gave up 1 base, with 22 bases separating them. Germline V gene data show CDR1 as LGHNA and CDR2 as YSLEER. DNA for the CDR3: TGCGCCAGCAGCCAAGAAGCAGAGGGGGCGGGAGGTAGGGCCAAAAACATTCAGTACTTC. Translating gives CASSQEAEGAGGRAKNIQYF.

There are many counts of this clonotype. The chain carries TRBV7-2 and TRBJ2-3, with 7 bases aligning to TRBD1. Germline V lookup: CDR1 SGHTA, CDR2 FQGNSA. Germline trimming cut 1 base from V and 0 bases from J; bases unmatched to any gene: 1. The length of the CDR3 is 15 residues. CDR3 residues: CASSLDRGSTDTQYF. For the CDR3, the DNA is TGTGCCAGCAGCTTAGACAGGGGCAGCACAGATACGCAGTATTTT.

The chain combines TRBV7-9 with TRBJ2-5, with D unresolved. Trimming left V 1 base short and J 2 bases short, with 17 bases between. The CDR3 is made up of 17 amino acids. Germline lookup yields CDR1 SEHNR and CDR2 FQNEAQ (reference sequence). CDR3 bases: TGTGCCAGCAGCTTAGACGCTGAGCGACGGCGGCAAGAGACCCAGTACTTC. Translated: CASSLDAERRRQETQYF. The full variable domain, in which reference TRBV7-9 and TRBJ2-5 provide the parts outside the CDR3, is DTGVSQNPRHKITKRGQNVTFRCDPISEHNRLYWYRQTLGQGPEFLTYFQNEAQLEKSRLLSDRFSAERPKGSFSTLEIQRTEQGDSAMYLCASSLDAERRRQETQYFGPGTRLLVL.

This chain connects TRBV5-6 to TRBJ2-3; D is uncertain. V lost 1 base to trimming and J lost 2 bases, with 17 bases between them. The CDR3 sequence is 17 residues long. Germline V lookup: CDR1 SGHDT, CDR2 YYEEEE. The CDR3 DNA follows: TGTGCCAGCAGCTTGTCTTCTTCGAGTGGCCCCACAGATACGCAGTATTTT. It encodes CASSLSSSSGPTDTQYF.

This clonotype was observed a handful of times. The chain couples TRBV19 to TRBJ2-1, with 7 bases fitting TRBD2. This CDR3 is 16 amino acids long. The V gene's germline CDR1 is LNHDA and CDR2 SQIVND (reference sequence). Trimming took 6 bases from V and 9 from J; bases not matched to a gene: 17. The CDR3 loop is CASRPSGREGRSEQFF. The CDR3 region has the DNA TGTGCCAGTAGGCCGTCTGGGAGGGAGGGCCGATCTGAGCAGTTCTTC.

The genes are TRBV11-2 and TRBJ2-7, with TRBD2 matching 9 bases. The V gene's germline CDR1 is SGHAT and CDR2 FQNNGV. CDR3 length equals 15 residues. Trimming at V came to 2 bases and at J to 2 bases, leaving 4 bases not matched to a gene. CDR3 in DNA: TGTGCCAGCAGCTTACCACAGCGGGGGGCCTACGAGCAGTACTTC. Translating it yields CASSLPQRGAYEQYF.

This clonotype has more than one count but fewer than ten. V is TRBV28 and J is TRBJ1-2; the D is unclear. This CDR3 is 12 amino acids long. The germline gives CDR1 MDHEN, CDR2 SYDVKM. The V gene lost 3 bases and the J gene lost 8 bases, with 10 bases spanning the gap. The CDR3 spells CASSFGALGYTF. Here the CDR3 DNA reads TGTGCCAGCAGTTTCGGAGCTCTCGGCTACACCTTC.

The rearrangement joins TRBV24-1 to TRBJ2-5; 9 bases match TRBD2. Germline V gene sequence: CDR1 KGHDR, CDR2 SFDVKD. This CDR3 region has 19 residues. The J segment lost 5 bases and the V segment lost 4 bases, leaving 19 bases of the junction unmatched. The CDR3 nucleotides read TGTGCCACCAGTGACGCTGACAGGACCCCGGGGACTAGCCGGGAGACCCAGTACTTC. Its translation is CATSDADRTPGTSRETQYF.

The genes are TRBV12-3 or TRBV12-4 and TRBJ2-3, with 7 bases identical to TRBD2. With 0 bases clipped from V and 4 bases from J, the junction kept 13 bases outside the gene matches. The CDR3 spans 18 residues. CDR3 DNA: TGTGCCAGCAGTTTAGCTTCCCTCGTGGGAGGGGAAGCAGATACGCAGTATTTT. Translating gives CASSLASLVGGEADTQYF.

This clonotype occurred many times. The J gene is TRBJ2-1, the V gene TRBV20-1; 8 bases map to TRBD2. The CDR3 is 14 residues long. Germline V gene data show CDR1 as DFQATT and CDR2 as SNEGSKA (reference sequence). V lost 5 bases to trimming and J lost 0 bases; unmatched junction nucleotides: 3. This chain's CDR3 is CSAAAGDSYNEQFF. The CDR3 region has the DNA TGCAGTGCTGCAGCGGGAGACTCCTACAATGAGCAGTTCTTC.